The 15 T cell receptor beta chains given below trace back to one sample, sequenced in a study of identical twins. TCRdb re-analysed the 5' RACE reads in MiXCR, keeping a single row per CDR3 protein. This table has hundreds of thousands of distinct CDR3 sequences, around 8.3% appearing once. These data were also reused for a study on yellow fever vaccine responses in identical twins.

Sequencing was performed on PBMCs. Source of these receptors: a woman aged 18-35 years in good health.

In its sample, this clonotype was seen a few times. The chain combines TRBV6-6 with TRBJ2-5; 9 nucleotides match TRBD1. The V gene's germline CDR1 is MNHNY and CDR2 SVGAGI (reference sequence). The CDR3 is 13 residues long. With V trimmed by 5 bases and J by 4 bases, 2 bases remained unmatched. The CDR3 reads CASSMGQGETQYF. The CDR3 DNA reads TGTGCCAGCAGTATGGGACAGGGAGAGACCCAGTACTTC.

This clonotype has more than one count but fewer than ten. The DNA of the CDR3 is TGTGCCAGCAGCCGCCTGGGACTAGCAGGCCATGAGCAGTTCTTC. Its protein product is CASSRLGLAGHEQFF. J is TRBJ2-1 and V is TRBV3-1, with 9 bases identical to TRBD2. The CDR3 totals 15 residues. Germline lookup yields CDR1 LGHDT and CDR2 YNNKEL (reference sequence). Trimming cost V 4 bases and J 8 bases; bases outside gene matches: 9.

Of note for this clonotype: It may be a read error: a sequence one base away is much more abundant. The chain uses TRBV5-1 and TRBJ2-1; 9 bases fit TRBD1. This CDR3 is 15 amino acids long. Germline CDR1 SGHRS, CDR2 YFSETQ. This CDR3 is CASSLGDRAHNERFF. CDR3 coding DNA: TGCGCCAGCAGCTTGGGGGACAGGGCCCATAATGAGCGGTTCTTC.

This chain joins TRBV29-1 and TRBJ2-1, with D perhaps given as TRBD1 or TRBD2 (6 bases each). CDR1 and CDR2 (germline): SQVTM, ANQGSEA. There are 13 residues in the CDR3. V lost 7 bases and J 8 bases, leaving 18 bases between the germline ends. The CDR3 spells CSASGAGWYEQFF. CDR3 nucleotides: TGCAGCGCCTCGGGGGCAGGGTGGTATGAGCAGTTCTTC.

This clonotype appeared a few times. The rearrangement joins TRBV6-2 or TRBV6-3 to TRBJ2-2; a possible D gene is TRBD1 (6 bases). Trimming took off 2 bases at V and 0 bases at J, with 19 bases between the two ends. Per germline, CDR1 MNHEY and CDR2 SVGEGT. The CDR3 has 19 amino acids. The chain's CDR3 is CASSYPSIRTEANTGELFF. In DNA form, the CDR3 reads TGTGCCAGCAGTTACCCATCTATTAGGACAGAAGCGAACACCGGGGAGCTGTTTTTT.

This clonotype was found many times. V gene TRBV5-1 combines with J gene TRBJ2-5; the D gene is possibly TRBD1 (6 bases). The V and J ends lost 7 bases and 6 bases respectively, with 16 bases between them. The CDR3 is made up of 13 amino acids. Germline CDR1 is SGHRS and CDR2 is YFSETQ. CDR3 coding DNA: TGCGCCAGCCCCTGGGGGCAGGGGAAGACCCAGTACTTC. It yields the protein CASPWGQGKTQYF.

This clonotype was detected only a few times. The CDR3 reads CSAPPRHYTEAFF. The CDR3 nucleotides read TGCAGTGCCCCACCCCGACACTACACTGAAGCTTTCTTT. The chain uses TRBV20-1 and TRBJ1-1; D is ambiguous. Germline V gene data show CDR1 as DFQATT and CDR2 as SNEGSKA (reference sequence). Trimming removed 6 bases from V and 3 bases from J, with 14 bases in between. CDR3 length: 13 amino acids.

On this clonotype: Sequence at one end of the junction differs from germline and may be a read error. This rearrangement joins TRBV6-5 to TRBJ2-7; D tentatively reads TRBD1 or TRBD2 (6 bases each). CDR1 is MNHEY, CDR2 SVGAGI, per germline. The CDR3 is 16 residues long. The CDR3 sequence is CASSYSCGGRGYQQYF. The DNA for the CDR3 is TGTGCCAGCAGTTACTCGTGTGGGGGGCGCGGCTACCAGCAGTACTTC.

The gene calls are TRBV5-4 and TRBJ2-3; 8 bases are shared with TRBD1. Trimming took 3 bases from V and 5 from J; bases not matched to a gene: 8. The length of the CDR3 is 15 residues. CDR1 and CDR2 (germline): SGHNT, YYREEE (reference sequence). CDR3 in DNA: TGTGCCAGCAGCTCACGGACAGGGAATGGAGATACGCAGTATTTT. Its protein is CASSSRTGNGDTQYF.

This clonotype appeared a few times. The chain combines TRBV6-1 with TRBJ1-3; 9 nucleotides match TRBD1. The CDR3 loop spans 17 amino acids. Germline-derived CDR1 and CDR2 are MNHNS and SASEGT. J gave up 0 bases and V 6 bases, and 9 bases lay outside the gene matches. The chain's CDR3 is CASRDHRGLNSGNTIYF. The CDR3 DNA reads as TGTGCCAGCAGGGATCACAGGGGGCTTAACTCTGGAAACACCATATATTTT.

The V and J genes are TRBV30 and TRBJ2-5; TRBD1 might be the D (6 bases). Trimming removed 0 bases from V and 5 bases from J, with 16 bases in between. This CDR3 is 15 amino acids long. CDR1 and CDR2 (germline): GTSNPN, SVGIG (reference sequence). The chain's CDR3 is CAWSVSNRVLETQYF. CDR3 nucleotide sequence: TGTGCCTGGAGTGTTAGTAACAGGGTGCTTGAGACCCAGTACTTC.

The sample holds many counts of this clonotype. For the CDR3, the DNA is TGTGCCAGCAGCTCCGGACGGAACACCGGGGAGCTGTTTTTT. It yields the protein CASSSGRNTGELFF. The chain links TRBV11-3 to TRBJ2-2; the D is unclear. The CDR3 loop spans 14 amino acids. Germline CDR1 and CDR2: SGHNT and YENEEA. Deletions cut 4 bases from V and 1 base from J, with 7 bases between.

The chain carries TRBV27 and TRBJ2-1, with 7 bases fitting TRBD1. Germline loops: CDR1 MNHEY, CDR2 SMNVEV (reference sequence). CDR3 size: 15 residues. Unmatched junction bases numbered 8, after V lost 4 bases and J lost 5 bases. The CDR3 DNA follows: TGTGCCAGCAGTTCAAGAATGACAGGGAACAATGAGCAGTTCTTC. Its translation is CASSSRMTGNNEQFF.

The chain combines TRBV24-1 with TRBJ2-5, with 9 bases matching TRBD2. Germline V lookup: CDR1 KGHDR, CDR2 SFDVKD. This CDR3 spans 17 amino acids. V shed 1 base and J 5 bases; nucleotides not matched to a gene: 10. Written as DNA, the CDR3 is TGTGCCACCAGTGATTTTCGGGCGGGGGGGCCGCGGGAGACCCAGTACTTC. Translation: CATSDFRAGGPRETQYF.

This clonotype was observed a few times. The chain joins TRBV19 to TRBJ1-4, with a weak D call TRBD1 (6 bases). CDR3 length: 12 amino acids. Germline V gene data show CDR1 as LNHDA and CDR2 as SQIVND (reference sequence). V lost 8 bases to trimming and J lost 12 bases, with 16 bases between them. The chain's CDR3 is CASGAIPGELFF. DNA of the CDR3: TGTGCCAGTGGAGCCATACCAGGGGAACTGTTTTTT.